Listed below are T cell receptor beta chains from one sample, sequenced in a study of T cell responses to AZD1222 COVID-19 vaccine. TCRdb keeps only in-frame clones here, not all; method: immunoSEQ multiplex PCR. The data contain about 92,000 clones, approximately 91% of them singletons. This specimen was peripheral blood, taken on day 0 of AZD1222 vaccination. The receptors were sampled from an adult in good health. CDR3s include the opening cysteine and the closing phenylalanine or tryptophan. Fields, in order: V gene, CDR3 length, CDR3 protein.

V gene: TRBV7-2; CDR3 length: 14; CDR3 protein: CASSPQTSNQPQHF
V gene: TRBV15; CDR3 length: 15; CDR3 protein: CATSRGPTTNEKLFF
V gene: TRBV4-3; CDR3 length: 17; CDR3 protein: CASSQDIPSNLGNTIYF
V gene: TRBV7-2; CDR3 length: 16; CDR3 protein: CASSFVSWGASYEQYF
V gene: TRBV18; CDR3 length: 17; CDR3 protein: CASSPLGPVRNTGELFF
V gene: TRBV6-5; CDR3 length: 14; CDR3 protein: CASSYSQGNYGYTF
V gene: TRBV13; CDR3 length: 17; CDR3 protein: CASSLGRSGGYTDTQYF
V gene: TRBV19; CDR3 length: 14; CDR3 protein: CASSIGRAQETQYF
V gene: TRBV28; CDR3 length: 15; CDR3 protein: CASSHRDRLNTEAFF
V gene: TRBV6-1; CDR3 length: 13; CDR3 protein: CASSDPGSYGYTF
V gene: TRBV28; CDR3 length: 16; CDR3 protein: CASRGETGPRNYGYTF
V gene: TRBV7-8; CDR3 length: 14; CDR3 protein: CASSAQQGPGGAFF
V gene: TRBV6-5; CDR3 length: 13; CDR3 protein: CASKGDVAQPQHF
V gene: TRBV24-1; CDR3 length: 13; CDR3 protein: CATSDRMNNEQFF
V gene: TRBV27; CDR3 length: 15; CDR3 protein: CASSKGTSPNYGYTF
V gene: TRBV29-1; CDR3 length: 12; CDR3 protein: CSVADSQNGYTF
V gene: TRBV29-1; CDR3 length: 16; CDR3 protein: CSVPQGQGSNTGELFF
V gene: TRBV9; CDR3 length: 15; CDR3 protein: CASSVAPGNSYEQYF
V gene: TRBV28; CDR3 length: 14; CDR3 protein: CASTGSSYNSPLHF
V gene: TRBV15; CDR3 length: 16; CDR3 protein: CATSRDYGDYDYEQYF
V gene: TRBV4-2; CDR3 length: 15; CDR3 protein: CASSQDGSGEETQYF
V gene: TRBV7-9; CDR3 length: 14; CDR3 protein: CASSLGTGETEAFF
V gene: TRBV4-1; CDR3 length: 18; CDR3 protein: CASSQEIGGSSYNSPLHF
V gene: TRBV27; CDR3 length: 13; CDR3 protein: CASRLTSTDTQYF
V gene: TRBV5-1; CDR3 length: 13; CDR3 protein: CASSTGLANEQFF
V gene: TRBV5-1; CDR3 length: 14; CDR3 protein: CASSLMGEVTEAFF
V gene: TRBV6-2/TRBV6-3; CDR3 length: 13; CDR3 protein: CASSDRANTEAFF
V gene: TRBV7-3; CDR3 length: 17; CDR3 protein: CASSATGTSGGYNEQFF
V gene: TRBV5-1; CDR3 length: 14; CDR3 protein: CASRDPGEPFEQYF
V gene: TRBV7-8; CDR3 length: 16; CDR3 protein: CASSLSGGGSYNEQFF
V gene: TRBV3-1/TRBV3-2; CDR3 length: 14; CDR3 protein: CASSQNRGTETQYF
V gene: TRBV6-2/TRBV6-3; CDR3 length: 14; CDR3 protein: CASSRDRTNYGYTF
V gene: TRBV4-1; CDR3 length: 14; CDR3 protein: CASSLGPRSYEQYF
V gene: TRBV5-4; CDR3 length: 15; CDR3 protein: CASSLADRGSSPLHF
V gene: TRBV3-1/TRBV3-2; CDR3 length: 14; CDR3 protein: CASSQARGQSPLHF
V gene: TRBV6-4; CDR3 length: 14; CDR3 protein: CASRGQGAYQPQHF
V gene: TRBV4-3; CDR3 length: 17; CDR3 protein: CASSLTVTGRKDEKLFF
V gene: TRBV18; CDR3 length: 12; CDR3 protein: CASSPGTDTQYF
V gene: TRBV5-1; CDR3 length: 12; CDR3 protein: CASSPQGDTQYF
V gene: TRBV7-2; CDR3 length: 16; CDR3 protein: CASSGGQGSSNQPQHF
V gene: TRBV19; CDR3 length: 11; CDR3 protein: CASGNYYEQYF
V gene: TRBV28; CDR3 length: 16; CDR3 protein: CASSGWTAQNTGELFF
V gene: TRBV19; CDR3 length: 13; CDR3 protein: CASTRGQGYEQYF
V gene: TRBV4-3; CDR3 length: 16; CDR3 protein: CASSQVGTGANYGYTF
V gene: TRBV3-1/TRBV3-2; CDR3 length: 15; CDR3 protein: CASSQVWDGSYGYTF